Below are 21 T cell receptor beta chains sequenced from a single sample in a study of cytomegalovirus exposure and HLA in healthy donors. Produced via immunoSEQ multiplex PCR; TCRdb's table is partial and in-frame only. The sample carries around 130,000 clones, roughly 86% recorded once. Material for sequencing was PBMCs. These receptors all stem from a man aged 25-40 years in good health and CMV-seronegative.

This chain connects TRBV13 to TRBJ2-2; 11 nucleotides agree with TRBD2. Germline V gene lookup returns CDR1 PRHDT and CDR2 FYEKMQ (reference sequence). This CDR3 comprises 18 residues. V dropped 0 bases and J dropped 5; count of bases not matched to a gene: 8. The CDR3 loop is CASSLGLAGVTRTGELFF. The CDR3, as DNA: TGTGCCAGCAGCTTAGGACTAGCGGGAGTAACGAGGACCGGGGAGCTGTTTTTT.

In its sample, this clone was seen a few times. V gene TRBV18 combines with J gene TRBJ2-5; no clear D. The V gene lost 5 bases and the J gene lost 1 base, with 8 bases spanning the gap. Germline V gene data show CDR1 as KGHSH and CDR2 as LQKENI. The CDR3 sequence is 13 residues long. The CDR3 nucleotides are TGTGCCAGCTCAACATCATTCCAAGAGACCCAGTACTTC. The encoded protein is CASSTSFQETQYF.

The chain has TRBV2 and TRBJ2-2; D remains ambiguous. Germline assignment: CDR1 SNHLY and CDR2 FYNNEI. V shed 5 bases and J shed 0 bases, with 13 bases lying between them. This CDR3 spans 16 amino acids. The CDR3 bases are TGTGCCAGCAGTCTGACTGCTCACGCGAACACCGGGGAGCTGTTTTTT. It translates to CASSLTAHANTGELFF.

The chain recombines TRBV19 with TRBJ1-1; TRBD1 agrees at 7 bases. Germline CDR1 and CDR2: LNHDA and SQIVND (reference sequence). CDR3 length: 13 amino acids. The junction had 0 bases not matched to a gene; V was cut back by 5 bases and J by 0 bases. The CDR3 loop is CASSQGVNTEAFF. The CDR3 region has the DNA TGTGCCAGTAGTCAGGGGGTGAACACTGAAGCTTTCTTT.

The chain combines TRBV19 with TRBJ2-7, with 11 bases matching TRBD2. This CDR3 is 14 amino acids long. J gave up 3 bases and V 5 bases, and 3 bases lay outside the gene matches. CDR1 is LNHDA, CDR2 SQIVND, per germline (reference sequence). The CDR3 region has the DNA TGTGCCAGTAGTTCCGGACTAGCGGGCTACGAGCAGTACTTC. Translating gives CASSSGLAGYEQYF.

This chain connects TRBV6-5 to TRBJ1-2; 7 nucleotides agree with TRBD1. J was trimmed by 5 bases and V by 0 bases; bases with no gene match: 6. Germline V gene sequence: CDR1 MNHEY, CDR2 SVGAGI. This CDR3 is built from 15 residues. CDR3 DNA sequence: TGTGCCAGCAGTTACTCGACAGGGACGATTTATGGCTACACCTTC. Translating gives CASSYSTGTIYGYTF.

J is TRBJ2-3 and V is TRBV7-2, with 10 bases aligning to TRBD2. Trimming removed 2 bases from V and 3 bases from J; junction bases left unmatched: 2. This CDR3 region has 15 residues. CDR1 and CDR2 from the germline V gene are SGHTA and FQGNSA. This CDR3 is CASSLSGRATDTQYF. DNA for the CDR3: TGTGCCAGCAGCTTAAGCGGGAGGGCAACAGATACGCAGTATTTT.

The chain uses TRBV29-1 and TRBJ2-1; TRBD2 agrees at 7 bases. J gave up 9 bases and V 1 base, and 9 bases lay outside the gene matches. CDR1 and CDR2 from the germline V gene are SQVTM and ANQGSEA. The CDR3 loop spans 14 amino acids. The CDR3 nucleotides read TGCAGCGTTGAAGCGGGACTACACATAGGTGAGCAGTTCTTC. Translated, it gives CSVEAGLHIGEQFF.

The V call is TRBV4-1, the J call TRBJ1-6, with unresolved D. Trimming left V 1 base short and J 9 bases short, with 7 bases between. CDR3 length: 13 residues. Germline V lookup: CDR1 MGHRA, CDR2 YSYEKL. CDR3 loop: CASSQALVSPLHF. The CDR3 coding sequence is TGCGCCAGCAGCCAAGCCTTAGTTTCACCCCTCCACTTT.

The rearrangement uses TRBV6-5 and TRBJ1-1; TRBD1 is a possible D gene (6 bases). Looked up from germline, CDR1 is MNHEY and CDR2 is SVGAGI. This CDR3 region has 15 residues. Trimming took off 2 bases at V and 0 bases at J, with 10 bases between the two ends. Written as DNA, the CDR3 is TGTGCCAGCAGTTACGGGACAATTATGAACACTGAAGCTTTCTTT. It codes for CASSYGTIMNTEAFF.

The CDR3 nucleotides read TGTGCCAGCAGCTTAGATCAGTCCTACGAGCAGTACTTC. Its translation is CASSLDQSYEQYF. J is TRBJ2-7 and V is TRBV7-8; D gene unclear. The CDR3 length is 13 residues. The germline V and J ends were trimmed by 1 base and 1 base, with 5 bases remaining between them. CDR1 is SGHVS, CDR2 FQNEAQ, per germline.

The chain is built from TRBV4-1 and TRBJ2-7; 9 bases are a match to TRBD2. CDR1 is MGHRA and CDR2 is YSYEKL in the germline V gene. The CDR3 sequence is 16 residues long. After removal of 4 bases from V and 7 bases from J, the junction contained 14 bases not matched to a gene. The CDR3 spells CASSPLGGLARAEQYF. The DNA of the CDR3 is TGCGCCAGCAGCCCACTGGGGGGACTAGCTCGGGCAGAGCAGTACTTC.

In this sample, this clone turned up once. The V gene is TRBV5-1, the J gene TRBJ1-2; 9 nucleotides align to TRBD1. This CDR3 has 14 amino acids. The J segment lost 2 bases and the V segment lost 4 bases, leaving 3 bases of the junction unmatched. CDR1 SGHRS and CDR2 YFSETQ come from the germline V gene. The CDR3 sequence: CASSPGTGNYGYTF. The CDR3 nucleotides are TGCGCCAGCAGCCCCGGGACAGGGAACTATGGCTACACCTTC.

The chain joins TRBV5-1 to TRBJ1-1; D is uncertain. V lost 0 bases and J 2 bases, leaving 5 bases between the germline ends. The length of the CDR3 is 13 residues. Germline CDR1 is SGHRS and CDR2 is YFSETQ. DNA for the CDR3: TGCGCCAGCAGCTTGGACAGTAACACTGAAGCTTTCTTT. Its translation is CASSLDSNTEAFF.

The chain uses TRBV29-1 and TRBJ2-7; D is uncertain. Germline lookup yields CDR1 SQVTM and CDR2 ANQGSEA. V lost 0 bases, J lost 1 base, and 7 bases lay in between. This CDR3 region has 13 residues. CDR3 sequence reads: CSVEDSKSYEQYF. The DNA of the CDR3 is TGCAGCGTTGAAGACAGTAAGTCCTACGAGCAGTACTTC.

The gene calls are TRBV7-2 and TRBJ2-7; D unresolved. Germline-derived CDR1 and CDR2 are SGHTA and FQGNSA. The CDR3 totals 13 residues. The germline V and J ends were trimmed by 5 bases and 3 bases, with 11 bases remaining between them. The CDR3 coding sequence is TGTGCCAGCAGCCTCGCCTTCGGCTACGAGCAGTACTTC. Protein product: CASSLAFGYEQYF.

This chain joins TRBV4-1 and TRBJ1-3; tentatively, D is TRBD1 (5 bases). Per germline, CDR1 MGHRA and CDR2 YSYEKL. The CDR3 is 17 amino acids. V lost 1 base to trimming and J lost 0 bases, with 13 bases between them. The CDR3 coding sequence is TGCGCCAGCAGCCAAGGACTCCAGGGTCCCTCTGGAAACACCATATATTTT. This translates into CASSQGLQGPSGNTIYF.

The chain uses TRBV4-2 and TRBJ2-7; 9 bases map to TRBD2. Germline CDR1 is LGHNA and CDR2 is YNFKEQ. The CDR3 is 17 residues long. The ends lost 0 bases at V and 5 bases at J; junction bases unmatched: 11. The CDR3 DNA is TGTGCCAGCAGCCAAGATTTTGCGGGAGGGGTTAGTGACGAGCAGTACTTC. It is translated as CASSQDFAGGVSDEQYF.

This rearrangement joins TRBV5-6 to TRBJ1-3; 10 bases align to TRBD1. This CDR3 is 15 amino acids long. Per germline, CDR1 SGHDT and CDR2 YYEEEE. Trimming removed 4 bases from V and 2 bases from J; junction bases left unmatched: 3. CDR3 sequence: CASSGGTGAGNTIYF. The CDR3 DNA sequence: TGTGCCAGCAGCGGCGGGACAGGGGCTGGAAACACCATATATTTT.

V is TRBV5-6 and J is TRBJ1-3; no definite D call. V lost 2 bases, J lost 4 bases, and 7 bases lay in between. Looked up from germline, CDR1 is SGHDT and CDR2 is YYEEEE. The CDR3 runs to 13 residues. CDR3 sequence: CASSFSRGNTIYF. CDR3 coding DNA: TGTGCCAGCAGCTTTTCCAGAGGAAACACCATATATTTT.

CDR3 DNA sequence: TGTGCCAGCAGCCCGGACATCTTAAATTCACCCCTCCACTTT. The encoded protein is CASSPDILNSPLHF. The chain uses TRBV7-9 and TRBJ1-6; D may be TRBD1 (5 bases). This CDR3 is built from 14 residues. Germline loops: CDR1 SEHNR, CDR2 FQNEAQ (reference sequence). The V and J ends lost 5 bases and 7 bases respectively, with 12 bases between them.